This TCR beta chain came from a study of CD8+ T cells in alopecia areata. General study findings and limits: Mouse data revealed clearer TCR sharing than patient data did, a gap possibly tied to HLA.

As concerns this clone: What it binds is not known.

The sample's treatment: oral pan-JAK inhibitor, 5-10 mg twice daily. It was cDNA, reverse transcribed from extracted RNA, that served as the sequencing template. Clones were read by immunoSEQ multiplex PCR, and TCRdb kept only the in-frame ones, dropping some. The data contain 110,000 or so clones, around three fifths of them singletons. Germline CDR1 reads KGHSH; CDR2 reads LQKENI. Trimming shortened V by 2 bases and J by 11 bases, and 15 bases separated the two germline ends. This CDR3 comprises 13 residues. The chain employs TRBV18 and TRBJ1-1; no clear D. The sequencing here drew on CD4+ T cells sorted from blood, taken at week 24, from a patient treated with tofacitinib. The TCR sequence derives from a human donor with alopecia areata. The CDR3 protein is CASSPEEQVYAFF. CDR3 sequence (DNA): TGTGCCAGCTCACCAGAGGAGCAGGTTTATGCTTTCTTT.